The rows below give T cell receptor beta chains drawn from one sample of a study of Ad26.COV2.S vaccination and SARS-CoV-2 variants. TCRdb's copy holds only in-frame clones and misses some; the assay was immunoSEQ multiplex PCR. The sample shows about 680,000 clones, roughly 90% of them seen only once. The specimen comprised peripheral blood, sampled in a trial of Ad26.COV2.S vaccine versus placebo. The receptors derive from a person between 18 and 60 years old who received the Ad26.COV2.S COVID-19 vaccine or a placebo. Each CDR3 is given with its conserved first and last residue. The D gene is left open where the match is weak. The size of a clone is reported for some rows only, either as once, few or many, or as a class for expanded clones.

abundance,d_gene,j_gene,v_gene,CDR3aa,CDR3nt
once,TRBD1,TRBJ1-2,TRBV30,CAWSDSTGIGGYTF,TGTGCCTGGAGTGACTCGACAGGGATAGGAGGCTACACCTTC
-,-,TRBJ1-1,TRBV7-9,CASSYRDAFTEAFF,TGTGCCAGCAGCTACCGGGACGCCTTCACTGAAGCTTTCTTT
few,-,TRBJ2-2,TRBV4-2,CASSQVPDGGWVAGELFF,TGTGCCAGCAGCCAAGTACCCGATGGGGGATGGGTGGCCGGGGAGCTGTTTTTT
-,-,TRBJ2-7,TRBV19,CASSTLYEQYF,TGTGCCAGTAGTACCCTCTACGAGCAGTACTTC
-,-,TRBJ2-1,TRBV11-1,CASSPHGRASEQFF,TGTGCCAGCAGCCCCCACGGACGTGCGTCTGAGCAGTTCTTC
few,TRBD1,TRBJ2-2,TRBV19,CASSFRGLTGELFF,TGTGCCAGTAGTTTCAGGGGGCTCACCGGGGAGCTGTTTTTT
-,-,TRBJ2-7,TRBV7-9,CASSPSREQYF,TGTGCCAGCAGCCCATCACGCGAGCAGTACTTC
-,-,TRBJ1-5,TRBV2,CASHLRPYSNQPQHF,TGTGCCAGCCACCTTCGGCCTTATAGCAATCAGCCCCAGCATTTT
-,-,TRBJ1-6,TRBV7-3,CASSLRRNNSPLHF,TGTGCCAGCAGCTTACGTCGGAACAATTCACCCCTCCACTTT
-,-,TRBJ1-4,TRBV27,CASSLMGAGSEKLFF,TGTGCCAGCAGTTTAATGGGGGCAGGGAGTGAAAAACTGTTTTTT
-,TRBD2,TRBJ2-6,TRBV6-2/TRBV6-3,CASSYPVSPSGGAFGANVLTF,TGTGCCAGCAGTTACCCCGTTTCCCCTAGCGGGGGGGCCTTTGGGGCCAACGTCCTGACTTTC
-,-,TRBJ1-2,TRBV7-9,CASASGINYGYTF,TGTGCCAGCGCGTCGGGAATTAACTATGGCTACACCTTC
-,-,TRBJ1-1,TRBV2,CASSEAQGLMMNTEAFF,TGTGCCAGCAGTGAAGCCCAGGGGCTAATGATGAACACTGAAGCTTTCTTT
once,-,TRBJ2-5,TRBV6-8,CASRGGRETQYF,TGTGCCAGCAGGGGGGGTCGGGAGACCCAGTACTTC
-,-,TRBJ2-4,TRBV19,CASDSGGNPRNIQYF,TGTGCCAGTGATTCCGGAGGGAACCCAAGAAACATTCAGTACTTC
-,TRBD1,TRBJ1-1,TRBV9,CASSVEGVRGKTEAFF,TGTGCCAGCAGCGTAGAGGGTGTCAGGGGGAAGACTGAAGCTTTCTTT